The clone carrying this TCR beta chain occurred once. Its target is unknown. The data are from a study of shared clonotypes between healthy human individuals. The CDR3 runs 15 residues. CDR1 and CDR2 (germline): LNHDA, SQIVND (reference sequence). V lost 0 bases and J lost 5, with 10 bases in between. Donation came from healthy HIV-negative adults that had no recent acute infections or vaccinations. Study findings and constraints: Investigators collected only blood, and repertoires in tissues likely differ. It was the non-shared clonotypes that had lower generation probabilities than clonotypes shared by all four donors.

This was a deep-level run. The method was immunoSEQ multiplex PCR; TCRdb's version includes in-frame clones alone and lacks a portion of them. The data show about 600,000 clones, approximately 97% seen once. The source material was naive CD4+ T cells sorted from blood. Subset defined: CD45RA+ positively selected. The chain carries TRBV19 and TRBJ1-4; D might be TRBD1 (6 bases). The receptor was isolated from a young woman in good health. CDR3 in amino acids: CASSIEPQGNEKLFF. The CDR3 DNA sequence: TGTGCCAGTAGTATAGAACCCCAGGGGAATGAAAAACTGTTTTTT.